This T cell receptor (beta chain) was identified during a study of cytomegalovirus exposure and HLA in healthy donors. Sequencing used immunoSEQ multiplex PCR; TCRdb keeps in-frame clones, though not all of them. There are approximately 100,000 clones in the sample; 87% occur only once, and 3.9% lies in the top ten. The CDR3 loop spans 12 amino acids. CDR1 is LNHDA and CDR2 is SQIVND in the germline V gene (reference sequence). With 3 bases removed from V and 12 bases from J, the gap between germline ends came to 15 bases. Of note for this clone: Its antigen is unidentified.

Study results and limitations: The study found most TCR sequences rare, yet found some public TCRs in many donors.

This receptor was obtained from a woman in her twenties or thirties in good health and CMV-seronegative. The chain combines TRBV19 with TRBJ2-7; possible D gene TRBD2, 6 bases. Input material: PBMCs. The CDR3 DNA reads as TGTGCCAGTAGTATGGCTGGGGGGTTGCTGTACTTC. As protein: CASSMAGGLLYF.